Following are 5 T cell receptor beta chains from one sample sequenced in a study of cytomegalovirus exposure and HLA in healthy donors. The PCR had 60 Vbeta and 13 Jbeta primers. The protocol was immunoSEQ multiplex PCR, while the TCRdb copy is restricted to in-frame clones and leaves out a portion. Counted here are approximately 170,000 clones, 70% to 80% occurring once; the ten biggest clones make up around 2.3%. Sequencing used PBMCs. The receptors derive from a woman aged 50 to 60 in good health and CMV-seronegative.

The chain links TRBV28 to TRBJ2-2; TRBD1 matches 8 bases. The J segment lost 7 bases and the V segment lost 4 bases, leaving 5 bases of the junction unmatched. Germline V gene data show CDR1 as MDHEN and CDR2 as SYDVKM. This CDR3 comprises 14 residues. This CDR3 is CASSWTGSGGELFF. The CDR3 DNA follows: TGTGCCAGCAGTTGGACAGGGAGTGGCGGGGAGCTGTTTTTT.

The chain couples TRBV6-5 to TRBJ1-4; 9 bases agree with TRBD1. There are 15 residues in the CDR3. Germline CDR1 MNHEY, CDR2 SVGAGI. V was pared by 6 bases and J by 4 bases, with 6 bases of the junction left unmatched. CDR3 in DNA: TGTGCCAGCAGGCCCGACAGGGGGGATAATGAAAAACTGTTTTTT. Translated, it gives CASRPDRGDNEKLFF.

The rearrangement uses TRBV2 and TRBJ1-1; 11 bases fit TRBD1. CDR1 is SNHLY and CDR2 is FYNNEI in the germline V gene. V lost 6 bases and J lost 6; bases outside the gene matches: 6. The CDR3 extends over 14 amino acids. CDR3 region: CASRGQGAVAEAFF. CDR3 nucleotide sequence: TGTGCCAGCAGAGGACAGGGGGCGGTCGCTGAAGCTTTCTTT.

The CDR3: CSVVDRAHGYTF. The DNA of the CDR3 is TGCAGCGTGGTGGACAGGGCTCATGGCTACACCTTC. This rearrangement joins TRBV29-1 to TRBJ1-2, with TRBD1 matching 8 bases. Unmatched junction bases numbered 6, after V lost 6 bases and J lost 6 bases. Germline V gives CDR1 SQVTM, CDR2 ANQGSEA. There are 12 residues in the CDR3.

The chain has TRBV6-6 and TRBJ1-5; TRBD1 might be the D (5 bases). The V end lost 6 bases, the J end lost 5 bases, and 8 bases lay between the germline ends. This CDR3 contains 12 residues. Germline values: CDR1 MNHNY, CDR2 SVGAGI (reference sequence). The CDR3 DNA is TGTGCCAGCAGGGGAGGGGATCAGCCCCAGCATTTT. Its protein product is CASRGGDQPQHF.